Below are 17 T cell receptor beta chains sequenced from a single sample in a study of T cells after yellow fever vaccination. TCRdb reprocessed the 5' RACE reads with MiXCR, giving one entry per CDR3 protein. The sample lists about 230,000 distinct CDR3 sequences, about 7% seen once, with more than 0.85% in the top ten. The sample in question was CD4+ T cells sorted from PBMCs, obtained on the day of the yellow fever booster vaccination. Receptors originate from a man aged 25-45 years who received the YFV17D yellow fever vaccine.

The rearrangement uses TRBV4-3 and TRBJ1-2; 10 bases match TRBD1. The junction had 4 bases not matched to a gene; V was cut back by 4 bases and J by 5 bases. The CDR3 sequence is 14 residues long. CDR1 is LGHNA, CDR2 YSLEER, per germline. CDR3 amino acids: CASSPGTGAYGYTF. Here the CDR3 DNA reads TGCGCCAGCAGCCCCGGGACAGGGGCTTATGGCTACACCTTC.

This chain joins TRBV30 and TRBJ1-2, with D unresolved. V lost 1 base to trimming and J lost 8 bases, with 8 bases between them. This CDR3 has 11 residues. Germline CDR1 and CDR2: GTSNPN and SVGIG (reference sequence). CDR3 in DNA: TGTGCCTGGAGTGGTCCCGCAGGCTACACCTTC. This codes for CAWSGPAGYTF. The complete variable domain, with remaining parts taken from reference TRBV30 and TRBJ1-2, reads SQTIHQWPATLVQPVGSPLSLECTVEGTSNPNLYWYRQAAGRGLQLLFYSVGIGQISSEVPQNLSASRPQDRQFILSSKKLLLSDSGFYLCAWSGPAGYTFGSGTRLTVV.

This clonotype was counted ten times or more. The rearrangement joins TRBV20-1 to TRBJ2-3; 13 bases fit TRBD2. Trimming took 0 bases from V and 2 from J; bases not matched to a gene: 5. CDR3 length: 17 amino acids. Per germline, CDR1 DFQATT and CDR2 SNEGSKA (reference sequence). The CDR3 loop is CSARDVGTSGDTDTQYF. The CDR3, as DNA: TGCAGTGCTAGAGACGTAGGGACTAGCGGGGACACAGATACGCAGTATTTT.

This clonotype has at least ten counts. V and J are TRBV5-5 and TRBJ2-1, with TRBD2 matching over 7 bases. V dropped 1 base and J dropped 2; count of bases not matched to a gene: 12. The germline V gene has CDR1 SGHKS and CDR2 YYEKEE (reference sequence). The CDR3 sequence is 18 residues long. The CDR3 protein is CASSLSSGIISAYNEQFF. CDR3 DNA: TGTGCCAGCAGCTTGTCTAGCGGCATAATATCCGCCTACAATGAGCAGTTCTTC.

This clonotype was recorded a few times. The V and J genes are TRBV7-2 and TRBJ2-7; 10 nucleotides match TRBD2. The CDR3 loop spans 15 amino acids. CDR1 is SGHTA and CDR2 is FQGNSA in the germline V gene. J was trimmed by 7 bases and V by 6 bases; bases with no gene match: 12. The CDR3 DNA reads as TGTGCCAGCAGGTTGGAGGGACTAGCGAATGAAGAGCAGTACTTC. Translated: CASRLEGLANEEQYF.

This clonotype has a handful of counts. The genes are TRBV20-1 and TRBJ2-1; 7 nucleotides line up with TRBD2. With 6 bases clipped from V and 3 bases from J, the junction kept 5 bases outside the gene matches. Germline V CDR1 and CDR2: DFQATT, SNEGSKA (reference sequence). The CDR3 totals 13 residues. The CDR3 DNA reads TGCAGTGCCCCGGGGGGTGTCTACAATGAGCAGTTCTTC. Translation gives CSAPGGVYNEQFF.

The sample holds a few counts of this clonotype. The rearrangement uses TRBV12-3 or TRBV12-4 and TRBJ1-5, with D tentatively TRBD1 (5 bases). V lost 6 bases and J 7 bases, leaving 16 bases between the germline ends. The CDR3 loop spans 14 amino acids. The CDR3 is CASSLGLRDQPQHF. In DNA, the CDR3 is TGTGCCAGCAGCCTGGGGCTCCGAGACCAGCCCCAGCATTTT.

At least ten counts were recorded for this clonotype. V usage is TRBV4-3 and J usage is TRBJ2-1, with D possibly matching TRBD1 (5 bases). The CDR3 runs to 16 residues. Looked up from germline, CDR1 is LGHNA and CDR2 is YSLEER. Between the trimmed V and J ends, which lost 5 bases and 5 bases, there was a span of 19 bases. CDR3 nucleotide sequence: TGCGCCAGCAGCTTCCACCTAGGGGCGGCAGACAATGAGCAGTTCTTC. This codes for CASSFHLGAADNEQFF.

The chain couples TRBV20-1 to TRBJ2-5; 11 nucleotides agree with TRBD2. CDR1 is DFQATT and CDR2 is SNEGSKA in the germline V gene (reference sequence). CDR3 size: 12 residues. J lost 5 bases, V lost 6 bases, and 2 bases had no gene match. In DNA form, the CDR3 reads TGCAGTGCAGGACTAGCGGGCGAGACCCAGTACTTC. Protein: CSAGLAGETQYF.

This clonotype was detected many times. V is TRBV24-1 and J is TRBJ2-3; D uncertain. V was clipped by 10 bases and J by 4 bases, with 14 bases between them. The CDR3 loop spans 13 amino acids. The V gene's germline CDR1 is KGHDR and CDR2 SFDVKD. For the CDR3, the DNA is TGTGCCACGGCCCACATAGAAGCAGATACGCAGTATTTT. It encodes CATAHIEADTQYF.

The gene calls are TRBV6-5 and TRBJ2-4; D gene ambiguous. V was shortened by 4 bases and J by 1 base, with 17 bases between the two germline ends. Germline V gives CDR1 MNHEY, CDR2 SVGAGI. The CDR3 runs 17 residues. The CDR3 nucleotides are TGTGCCAGCAGTTCATCCCCCCCCTGGGCGGCCAAAAACATTCAGTACTTC. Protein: CASSSSPPWAAKNIQYF.

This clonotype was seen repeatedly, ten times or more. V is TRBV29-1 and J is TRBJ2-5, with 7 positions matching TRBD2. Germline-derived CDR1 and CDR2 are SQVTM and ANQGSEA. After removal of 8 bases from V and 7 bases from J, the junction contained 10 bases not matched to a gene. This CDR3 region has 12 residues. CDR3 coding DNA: TGCAGCCTATCAACCCAGCGGGGGACCCAGTACTTC. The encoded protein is CSLSTQRGTQYF.

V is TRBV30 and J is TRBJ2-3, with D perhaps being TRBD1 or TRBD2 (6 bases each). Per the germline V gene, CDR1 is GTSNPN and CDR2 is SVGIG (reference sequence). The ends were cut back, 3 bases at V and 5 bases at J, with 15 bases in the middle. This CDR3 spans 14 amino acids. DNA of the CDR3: TGTGCCTGGAGCAAGGGGGGCCCCGGAGATACGCAGTATTTT. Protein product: CAWSKGGPGDTQYF.

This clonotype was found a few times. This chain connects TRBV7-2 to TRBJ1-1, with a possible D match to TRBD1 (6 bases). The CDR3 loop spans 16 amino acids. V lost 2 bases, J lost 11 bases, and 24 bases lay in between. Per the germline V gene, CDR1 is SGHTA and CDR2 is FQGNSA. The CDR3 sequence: CASSLRALTGGQEAFF. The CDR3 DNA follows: TGTGCCAGCAGCTTAAGGGCTCTAACGGGGGGCCAGGAGGCTTTCTTT.

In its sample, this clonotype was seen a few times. CDR3 in DNA: TGTGCCAGTCTAGACAGGGGGGACACCGGGGAGCTGTTTTTT. It yields the protein CASLDRGDTGELFF. The rearrangement joins TRBV19 to TRBJ2-2, with 9 bases aligning to TRBD1. Looked up from germline, CDR1 is LNHDA and CDR2 is SQIVND (reference sequence). The trim removed 8 bases at V and 3 bases at J, leaving 4 bases unmatched. The CDR3 loop spans 14 amino acids.

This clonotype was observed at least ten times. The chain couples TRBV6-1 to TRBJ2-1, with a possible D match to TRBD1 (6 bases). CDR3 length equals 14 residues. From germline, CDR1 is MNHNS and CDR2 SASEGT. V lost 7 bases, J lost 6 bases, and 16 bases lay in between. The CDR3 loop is CASTKPGVGNEQFF. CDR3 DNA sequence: TGTGCCAGCACCAAGCCAGGGGTCGGCAATGAGCAGTTCTTC.

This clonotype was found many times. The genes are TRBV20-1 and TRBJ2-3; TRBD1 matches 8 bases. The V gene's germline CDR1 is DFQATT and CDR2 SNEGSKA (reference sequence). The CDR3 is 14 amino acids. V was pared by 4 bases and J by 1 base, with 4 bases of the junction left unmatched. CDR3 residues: CSANGQGRTDTQYF. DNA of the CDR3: TGCAGTGCTAACGGACAGGGTCGCACAGATACGCAGTATTTT.